A single sample gave rise to the 14 T cell receptor beta chains below, sequenced in a study of early T cells in non-severe SARS-CoV-2 infection. TCRdb reprocessed the 5' RACE reads via MiXCR and lists one record per CDR3 protein. The table has about 80,000 distinct CDR3 sequences, roughly 12% seen once. The sequencing input was whole blood. The receptor source for this set is an adult who was a healthcare worker with PCR-confirmed SARS-CoV-2 infection or an uninfected control (not recorded which).

For the CDR3, the DNA is TGTGCCAGCGGAGACAGGGCATGGAGCATTCAGTACTTC. It specifies CASGDRAWSIQYF. J is TRBJ2-4 and V is TRBV11-3; TRBD1 agrees at 7 bases. Germline V gives CDR1 SGHNT, CDR2 YENEEA. This CDR3 contains 13 residues. V dropped 8 bases and J dropped 9; count of bases not matched to a gene: 10.

J is TRBJ2-1 and V is TRBV12-3 or TRBV12-4, with D possibly matching TRBD1 (5 bases). This CDR3 spans 15 amino acids. Between the trimmed V and J ends, which lost 6 bases and 0 bases, there was a span of 12 bases. The CDR3 DNA follows: TGTGCCAGCAGCCTCCGACAGAACTCCTACAATGAGCAGTTCTTC. Its translation: CASSLRQNSYNEQFF.

Only a few counts were recorded for this clonotype. The gene calls are TRBV29-1 and TRBJ2-1, with D unresolved. V was trimmed by 3 bases and J by 1 base, leaving 10 bases between them. Germline loops: CDR1 SQVTM, CDR2 ANQGSEA. This CDR3 is built from 14 residues. CDR3 loop: CSVESRDSYNEQFF. The DNA for the CDR3 is TGCAGCGTTGAGTCCAGAGATTCCTACAATGAGCAGTTCTTC.

This chain joins TRBV5-6 and TRBJ1-5; possibly TRBD1 for D (6 bases). CDR1 and CDR2 (germline): SGHDT, YYEEEE. The V end lost 4 bases, the J end lost 3 bases, and 14 bases lay between the germline ends. The CDR3 runs to 15 residues. CDR3 bases: TGTGCCAGCAGCCTGAGGACAGCTTTCAATCAGCCCCAGCATTTT. Translated: CASSLRTAFNQPQHF. The whole variable domain, remainder taken from reference TRBV5-6 and TRBJ1-5, is DAGVTQSPTHLIKTRGQQVTLRCSPKSGHDTVSWYQQALGQGPQFIFQYYEEEERQRGNFPDRFSGHQFPNYSSELNVNALLLGDSALYLCASSLRTAFNQPQHFGDGTRLSIL.

In this sample, this clonotype turned up a few times. The CDR3 loop reads CSSRTGGGYTF. For the CDR3, the DNA is TGCAGCTCCCGTACGGGGGGAGGCTACACCTTC. The chain has TRBV29-1 and TRBJ1-2, with D perhaps matching TRBD1 (5 bases). With 8 bases removed from V and 8 bases from J, the gap between germline ends came to 15 bases. The CDR3 runs 11 residues. CDR1 is SQVTM, CDR2 ANQGSEA, per germline. The variable domain in full, completed from reference TRBV29-1 and TRBJ1-2, reads SAVISQKPSRDICQRGTSLTIQCQVDSQVTMMFWYRQQPGQSLTLIATANQGSEATYESGFVIDKFPISRPNLTFSTLTVSNMSPEDSSIYLCSSRTGGGYTFGSGTRLTVV.

This clonotype was counted at least ten times. The V and J genes are TRBV11-2 and TRBJ2-1; 15 positions match TRBD2. Losses at the gene ends were 5 bases for V and 2 bases for J; bases not matched to a gene: 4. Germline assignment: CDR1 SGHAT and CDR2 FQNNGV. This CDR3 comprises 17 residues. Here the CDR3 reads CASSTGLAGGPYNEQFF. The CDR3 region has the DNA TGTGCCAGCAGCACCGGACTAGCGGGGGGGCCCTACAATGAGCAGTTCTTC.

This clonotype was found a few times. This chain joins TRBV29-1 and TRBJ2-7, with D possibly TRBD2 on 6 matching bases. Trimming took off 7 bases at V and 5 bases at J, with 18 bases between the two ends. Per germline, CDR1 SQVTM and CDR2 ANQGSEA. CDR3 length: 13 amino acids. The CDR3 nucleotides are TGCAGCGCCGCGGGAAGGTTGCGGGACGAGCAGTACTTC. Encoded protein: CSAAGRLRDEQYF.

This clonotype was counted between two and nine times. The rearrangement links TRBV18 to TRBJ2-4; TRBD2 matches 11 bases. After removal of 6 bases from V and 6 bases from J, the junction contained 1 base not matched to a gene. Per germline, CDR1 KGHSH and CDR2 LQKENI. The CDR3 is 13 amino acids. The CDR3 spells CASSGTSGNIQYF. Here the CDR3 DNA reads TGTGCCAGCTCCGGGACTAGCGGAAACATTCAGTACTTC.

There are many counts of this clonotype. The rearrangement links TRBV5-1 to TRBJ2-7, with 15 positions matching TRBD2. Germline values: CDR1 SGHRS, CDR2 YFSETQ. The CDR3 runs to 18 residues. Losses at the gene ends were 3 bases for V and 0 bases for J; bases not matched to a gene: 7. CDR3 coding DNA: TGCGCCAGCAGCTCGGGACTAGCGGGAGGCCCGAGCTCCTACGAGCAGTACTTC. Its protein is CASSSGLAGGPSSYEQYF.

On this clonotype itself: An end of the junction differs from the germline gene, which may be a read error. The J gene is TRBJ1-5, the V gene TRBV7-8; D gene unclear. The germline V gene has CDR1 SGHVS and CDR2 FQNEAQ. The CDR3 contains 15 residues. For the CDR3, the DNA is TGTGCCAGCAGCTTATCTTCGCATGGCAATCAGCCCCGGCATTTT. Protein: CASSLSSHGNQPRHF.

This clonotype turned up a few times. The chain carries TRBV18 and TRBJ2-3, with D possibly matching TRBD2 (6 bases). V was pared by 9 bases and J by 4 bases, with 8 bases between. The V gene's germline CDR1 is KGHSH and CDR2 LQKENI. The CDR3 has 11 residues. CDR3 sequence: CASSSADTQYF. CDR3 coding DNA: TGTGCCAGTTCTAGCGCAGATACGCAGTATTTT. Looking up the rest from reference TRBV18 and TRBJ2-3 gives the full variable domain: NAGVMQNPRHLVRRRGQEARLRCSPMKGHSHVYWYRQLPEEGLKFMVYLQKENIIDESGMPKERFSAEFPKEGPSILRIQQVVRGDSAAYFCASSSADTQYFGPGTRLTVL.

In this sample, this clonotype turned up many times. The V gene is TRBV29-1, the J gene TRBJ2-1, with 8 positions matching TRBD2. The CDR3 covers 15 residues. The V segment lost 4 bases and the J segment 1 base; nucleotides outside the gene matches: 6. CDR1 is SQVTM and CDR2 is ANQGSEA in the germline V gene. The CDR3 DNA reads as TGCAGCGTTGGACAGAGCGGGAGTTCCTACAATGAGCAGTTCTTC. Protein product: CSVGQSGSSYNEQFF.

This clonotype was counted ten times or more. This chain joins TRBV20-1 and TRBJ1-6; D gene uncertain. Between the trimmed V and J ends, which lost 4 bases and 7 bases, there was a span of 17 bases. The CDR3 is 15 residues long. Germline V gene data show CDR1 as DFQATT and CDR2 as SNEGSKA (reference sequence). CDR3 nucleotides: TGCAGTGCTAAAGAAAACGAGGGTTTGAATTCACCCCTCCACTTT. As protein: CSAKENEGLNSPLHF.

This clonotype was picked up many times. CDR3 in DNA: TGTGCCAGCAGTGGGACCAATCAGCCCCAGCATTTT. It yields the protein CASSGTNQPQHF. V gene TRBV2 combines with J gene TRBJ1-5; D not certain. The CDR3 sequence is 12 residues long. V was shortened by 4 bases and J by 3 bases, with 4 bases between the two germline ends. Germline CDR1 reads SNHLY; CDR2 reads FYNNEI.